The 18 T cell receptor beta chains listed next were all sequenced from one sample in a study of T cells after yellow fever vaccination. Each CDR3 protein is one row after TCRdb ran MiXCR on the 5' RACE reads. The sample shows around 300,000 distinct CDR3 sequences, roughly 3.9% of them seen only once. Material: PBMCs, obtained 5 days after the yellow fever booster vaccination. The receptors come from a man younger than 35 who received the YFV17D yellow fever vaccine.

V is TRBV5-4 and J is TRBJ2-7; D is undetermined. The CDR3 extends over 15 amino acids. Trimming stripped 1 base from V and 0 bases from J, with 11 bases between. The germline gives CDR1 SGHNT, CDR2 YYREEE (reference sequence). In DNA form, the CDR3 reads TGTGCCAGCAGCTTGAATACGAAGAGCTCCTACGAGCAGTACTTC. The encoded protein is CASSLNTKSSYEQYF.

This clonotype was counted only a few times. The chain joins TRBV13 to TRBJ2-7, with 9 bases that match TRBD1. V dropped 7 bases and J dropped 3; count of bases not matched to a gene: 22. The CDR3 is 19 amino acids. Germline CDR1 is PRHDT and CDR2 is FYEKMQ (reference sequence). The CDR3 is CASTLVPGQGETSFYEQYF. CDR3 DNA sequence: TGTGCCAGCACCCTGGTACCGGGACAGGGAGAGACCTCTTTCTACGAGCAGTACTTC.

The V and J genes are TRBV12-3 or TRBV12-4 and TRBJ2-5; D ambiguous. This CDR3 comprises 13 residues. V was clipped by 5 bases and J by 5 bases, with 12 bases between them. CDR3 DNA sequence: TGTGCCAGCAGTCCACCCCTAGGGGAGACCCAGTACTTC. It translates to CASSPPLGETQYF.

The chain combines TRBV7-2 with TRBJ1-2, with 7 bases identical to TRBD1. This CDR3 spans 12 amino acids. Germline assignment: CDR1 SGHTA and CDR2 FQGNSA. With V trimmed by 8 bases and J by 7 bases, 7 bases remained unmatched. The CDR3 DNA reads as TGTGCCAGCGGACAAACAGGGGTTGGCTACACCTTC. Its translation is CASGQTGVGYTF.

This clonotype was seen a few times. V and J are TRBV7-2 and TRBJ1-1, with D unresolved. The germline CDR1 and CDR2 sequences are SGHTA and FQGNSA. This CDR3 contains 14 residues. Trimming removed 2 bases from V and 5 bases from J, with 12 bases in between. CDR3 nucleotides: TGTGCCAGCAGCTTATCGGGTTGGGAGACTGAAGCTTTCTTT. This encodes CASSLSGWETEAFF.

V is TRBV24-1 and J is TRBJ1-2; D gene uncertain. Per the germline V gene, CDR1 is KGHDR and CDR2 is SFDVKD. V was trimmed by 5 bases and J by 2 bases, leaving 11 bases between them. CDR3 size: 14 residues. The chain's CDR3 is CATSGVGENYGYTF. The CDR3 nucleotides are TGTGCCACCAGTGGGGTCGGGGAGAACTATGGCTACACCTTC.

This clonotype was detected once. This could be a read error, since a much larger clone is one nucleotide away. CDR3 region: CASSPGSANEQFF. The CDR3 DNA reads as TGCGCCAGCAGCCCGGGGTCCGCGAATGAGCAGTTCTTC. The chain couples TRBV4-3 to TRBJ2-1; a possible D gene is TRBD2 (5 bases). This CDR3 has 13 residues. Germline V gene data show CDR1 as LGHNA and CDR2 as YSLEER. The V and J ends lost 4 bases and 7 bases respectively, with 11 bases between them.

This clonotype was picked up a small number of times. CDR3 loop: CATQGQGGPGELFF. The CDR3 nucleotides read TGTGCCACCCAGGGACAGGGAGGTCCCGGGGAGCTGTTTTTT. The rearrangement uses TRBV24-1 and TRBJ2-2, with 9 nucleotides matching TRBD1. The CDR3 length is 14 residues. The V and J ends lost 9 bases and 6 bases, in that order; junction bases with no gene match: 7. Germline loops: CDR1 KGHDR, CDR2 SFDVKD.

The sample holds many counts of this clonotype. V usage is TRBV29-1 and J usage is TRBJ2-3; 9 bases are a match to TRBD2. The ends lost 6 bases at V and 4 bases at J; junction bases unmatched: 11. CDR1 and CDR2 from the germline V gene are SQVTM and ANQGSEA. The CDR3 totals 15 residues. The CDR3 bases are TGCAGCGTGGCCCTTTTTAGCGGGGGAGCAGATACGCAGTATTTT. It specifies CSVALFSGGADTQYF.

This clonotype was detected ten times or more. V and J are TRBV5-1 and TRBJ2-1, with a tentative D call TRBD1 (5 bases). V was clipped by 4 bases and J by 4 bases, with 9 bases between them. The germline V gene encodes CDR1 SGHRS and CDR2 YFSETQ. CDR3 size: 13 residues. CDR3 in amino acids: CASSLRDYNEQFF. The CDR3 DNA follows: TGCGCCAGCAGCCTCAGGGATTACAATGAGCAGTTCTTC.

This clonotype was detected only a few times. The rearrangement links TRBV6-2 or TRBV6-3 to TRBJ2-1, with D possibly being TRBD2 (5 bases). The CDR3 length is 16 residues. Germline V gene data show CDR1 as MNHEY and CDR2 as SVGEGT. V was cut by 0 bases and J by 6 bases, with 15 bases left in between. CDR3 DNA: TGTGCCAGCAGTTACTCTGCGGGCCCCCTGGTCAATGAGCAGTTCTTC. This codes for CASSYSAGPLVNEQFF.

This clonotype appeared many times. The chain combines TRBV6-6 with TRBJ2-1; D may be TRBD2 (5 bases). This CDR3 comprises 12 residues. Trimming pared 2 bases from V and 9 bases from J, leaving 8 bases between. CDR1 and CDR2 from the germline V gene are MNHNY and SVGAGI (reference sequence). The CDR3 reads CASSYERREQFF. The DNA of the CDR3 is TGTGCCAGCAGTTACGAGCGGCGTGAGCAGTTCTTC.

The chain is built from TRBV18 and TRBJ1-4; D gene unclear. This CDR3 is 15 amino acids long. The germline V and J ends were trimmed by 4 bases and 2 bases, with 11 bases remaining between them. Germline CDR1 is KGHSH and CDR2 is LQKENI. The CDR3 spells CASSLGSSTNEKLFF. In DNA, the CDR3 is TGTGCCAGCTCACTAGGTTCATCGACTAATGAAAAACTGTTTTTT.

This chain uses TRBV6-5 with TRBJ2-7; unclear D gene. V gave up 4 bases and J gave up 2 bases, with 12 bases separating them. The CDR3 spans 14 residues. Germline-derived CDR1 and CDR2 are MNHEY and SVGAGI. CDR3 protein: CASSFTRTTYEQYV. DNA for the CDR3: TGTGCCAGCAGTTTTACGCGGACCACCTACGAGCAGTACGTC.

This chain joins TRBV5-5 and TRBJ2-3; 10 nucleotides match TRBD2. Germline loops: CDR1 SGHKS, CDR2 YYEKEE (reference sequence). The CDR3 sequence is 16 residues long. V was pared by 3 bases and J by 6 bases, with 10 bases of the junction left unmatched. The DNA for the CDR3 is TGTGCCAGCAGCTCGCGGGGGACTAGCGTCGGGGATACGCAGTATTTT. It specifies CASSSRGTSVGDTQYF. Using reference TRBV5-5 and TRBJ2-3 for the parts outside the CDR3, the full variable domain is DAGVTQSPTHLIKTRGQQVTLRCSPISGHKSVSWYQQVLGQGPQFIFQYYEKEERGRGNFPDRFSARQFPNYSSELNVNALLLGDSALYLCASSSRGTSVGDTQYFGPGTRLTVL.

This rearrangement joins TRBV29-1 to TRBJ1-2; unclear D gene. V lost 5 bases and J 8 bases, leaving 15 bases between the germline ends. The germline CDR1 and CDR2 sequences are SQVTM and ANQGSEA. There are 12 residues in the CDR3. This CDR3 is CSVSQAEGGYTF. CDR3 DNA sequence: TGCAGCGTTTCGCAGGCCGAAGGAGGCTACACCTTC.

The table lists this clonotype with many counts. CDR3 bases: TGTGCCAGCAGCGTAGAGGACAGGGGGTGGGACACTGAAGCTTTCTTT. Translation: CASSVEDRGWDTEAFF. The V gene is TRBV9, the J gene TRBJ1-1; 10 bases are shared with TRBD1. This CDR3 comprises 16 residues. The germline V gene has CDR1 SGDLS and CDR2 YYNGEE. The V gene end was trimmed by 0 bases and the J gene end by 3 bases; junction bases not matched to a gene: 5.

This clonotype occurred a few times. The V and J genes are TRBV19 and TRBJ1-1, with TRBD1 as a possible D gene (5 bases). V lost 3 bases and J lost 7, with 21 bases in between. CDR3 length equals 16 residues. Germline CDR1 is LNHDA and CDR2 is SQIVND (reference sequence). CDR3 DNA: TGTGCCAGTAGTATCTCGACGTACAGCCCGGGGCGTGAAGCTTTCTTT. Amino acid sequence: CASSISTYSPGREAFF. The full variable domain, completed using reference TRBV19 and TRBJ1-1, is DGGITQSPKYLFRKEGQNVTLSCEQNLNHDAMYWYRQDPGQGLRLIYYSQIVNDFQKGDIAEGYSVSREKKESFPLTVTSAQKNPTAFYLCASSISTYSPGREAFFGQGTRLTVV.